A single sample gave rise to the 30 T cell receptor beta chains below, sequenced in a study of blood T cells in healthy people across ages. For the second PCR, which ran for roughly 7 to 11 cycles, a sample-barcoded 5' primer and a J-beta primer mix were used. Each CDR3 protein gets one entry after TCRdb re-called the 5' RACE reads with MiXCR. The sample gives over 1,500,000 distinct CDR3 sequences, around 40% of which show up once; 20% to 25% is in the top ten. Sequenced material: blood. Receptors originate from a human donor in good health.

The chain uses TRBV20-1 and TRBJ2-5; 8 bases are shared with TRBD2. This CDR3 has 14 residues. CDR1 is DFQATT and CDR2 is SNEGSKA in the germline V gene (reference sequence). V was clipped by 3 bases and J by 11 bases; unmatched bases: 14. CDR3 sequence (DNA): TGCAGTGCTAGTAAGACTAGCGCCTGGGTTGAGCAGTACTTC. It is translated as CSASKTSAWVEQYF.

This CDR3 is CASSYSGVVSGYTF. The CDR3 nucleotides are TGTGCCAGCAGTTACTCGGGGGTCGTTAGCGGCTACACCTTC. The V call is TRBV6-5, the J call TRBJ1-2, with a possible D match to TRBD1 (5 bases). Trimming left V 0 bases short and J 8 bases short, with 13 bases between. This CDR3 region has 14 residues. CDR1 and CDR2 (germline): MNHEY, SVGAGI.

Only a few counts were recorded for this clonotype. V and J are TRBV15 and TRBJ2-5; either TRBD1 or TRBD2 may supply D (5 bases each). This CDR3 region has 13 residues. Germline V lookup: CDR1 LNHNV, CDR2 YYDKDF (reference sequence). V was pared by 8 bases and J by 2 bases, with 12 bases between. The DNA of the CDR3 is TGTGCCACCTTGGGACGGGGACAAGAGACCCAGTACTTC. Amino acids: CATLGRGQETQYF.

This sequence joins TRBV21-1 and TRBJ2-4; TRBD2 is the table's D call, not checked against the DNA. TRBV21-1 is a pseudogene. There are 22 residues in the CDR3. CDR3 nucleotides: TGTGCCAGCAGCAAGTTTTTAGAGGGGGGGAGTACGGGGAGGTGGGCCAAAAACATTCAGTACTTC. Its protein product is CASSKFLEGGSTGRWAKNIQYF.

The chain has TRBV20-1 and TRBJ2-1; 11 nucleotides align to TRBD2. The junction had 14 bases not matched to a gene; V was cut back by 6 bases and J by 4 bases. Per the germline V gene, CDR1 is DFQATT and CDR2 is SNEGSKA (reference sequence). CDR3 length equals 17 residues. As DNA, the CDR3 is TGCAGTGCCGAGGGGACTAGCGGCCCCTTCTTGTACAATGAGCAGTTCTTC. Its protein product is CSAEGTSGPFLYNEQFF.

This clonotype has only a few counts. The J gene is TRBJ2-5, the V gene TRBV28; 7 bases are shared with TRBD1. The CDR3 is 17 amino acids. Germline V gene data show CDR1 as MDHEN and CDR2 as SYDVKM. V dropped 7 bases and J dropped 4; count of bases not matched to a gene: 18. As DNA, the CDR3 is TGTGCCAGCAACGATCCCGAGGACAGGCCAAATTCAGAGACCCAGTACTTC. It yields the protein CASNDPEDRPNSETQYF.

The sample holds a few counts of this clonotype. The chain carries TRBV5-5 and TRBJ2-5, with 11 bases matching TRBD1. This CDR3 is built from 14 residues. V shed 2 bases, J shed 5 bases, and the junction held 2 bases outside the gene matches. Germline V lookup: CDR1 SGHKS, CDR2 YYEKEE (reference sequence). Here the CDR3 reads CASSFWDRGETQYF. The CDR3 region has the DNA TGTGCCAGCAGCTTCTGGGACAGGGGGGAGACCCAGTACTTC.

A few counts support this clonotype. This rearrangement joins TRBV29-1 to TRBJ1-2; maybe TRBD1 (6 bases). Looked up from germline, CDR1 is SQVTM and CDR2 is ANQGSEA. The CDR3 sequence is 12 residues long. The V end was cut by 4 bases, the J end by 8 bases, with 14 bases between. Here the CDR3 reads CSVGPQGGGYTF. The CDR3 region has the DNA TGCAGCGTTGGCCCCCAAGGGGGGGGCTACACCTTC. Full variable domain (missing parts from reference TRBV29-1 and TRBJ1-2): SAVISQKPSRDICQRGTSLTIQCQVDSQVTMMFWYRQQPGQSLTLIATANQGSEATYESGFVIDKFPISRPNLTFSTLTVSNMSPEDSSIYLCSVGPQGGGYTFGSGTRLTVV.

V gene TRBV7-2 combines with J gene TRBJ2-3; the match to TRBD1 covers 10 bases. This CDR3 comprises 15 residues. Germline V lookup: CDR1 SGHTA, CDR2 FQGNSA. V shed 5 bases and J 8 bases; nucleotides not matched to a gene: 10. The CDR3 spells CASSHETGGFFTQYF. Here the CDR3 DNA reads TGTGCCAGCAGCCATGAGACAGGGGGCTTTTTTACGCAGTATTTT. Drawing the rest from reference TRBV7-2 and TRBJ2-3, the complete variable domain is GAGVSQSPSNKVTEKGKDVELRCDPISGHTALYWYRQSLGQGLEFLIYFQGNSAPDKSGLPSDRFSAERTGGSVSTLTIQRTQQEDSAVYLCASSHETGGFFTQYFGPGTRLTVL.

This chain links TRBV4-1 with TRBJ1-4; D may be TRBD1 (6 bases). Looked up from germline, CDR1 is MGHRA and CDR2 is YSYEKL. This CDR3 has 16 amino acids. V lost 0 bases to trimming and J lost 7 bases, with 15 bases between them. The CDR3 is CASSQDVARGREKLFF. CDR3 nucleotides: TGCGCCAGCAGCCAAGATGTGGCCAGGGGACGTGAAAAACTGTTTTTT.

Only a few counts were recorded for this clonotype. The chain is built from TRBV5-1 and TRBJ2-1; TRBD1 or TRBD2 may be the D gene (5 bases each). The V end lost 2 bases, the J end lost 9 bases, and 15 bases lay between the germline ends. Germline CDR1 and CDR2: SGHRS and YFSETQ. The CDR3 sequence is 14 residues long. The CDR3 DNA reads TGCGCCAGCAGCTTACGGCAGGGTGAGGGTGAGCAGTTCTTC. Residues: CASSLRQGEGEQFF.

This clonotype has more than one count but fewer than ten. Written as DNA, the CDR3 is TGTGCCACCAGTGTCCACAAGGGCCACCAAGAGACCCAGTACTTC. Its protein is CATSVHKGHQETQYF. The chain employs TRBV24-1 and TRBJ2-5; D is uncertain. The CDR3 has 15 amino acids. V dropped 5 bases and J dropped 0 bases, with 12 bases sitting between them. Looked up from germline, CDR1 is KGHDR and CDR2 is SFDVKD.

This clonotype was counted only a few times. This chain joins TRBV20-1 and TRBJ1-2; D uncertain. CDR3 length equals 12 residues. Per germline, CDR1 DFQATT and CDR2 SNEGSKA (reference sequence). V lost 0 bases and J 7 bases, leaving 9 bases between the germline ends. This CDR3 reads CSAREGNGGYTF. In DNA, the CDR3 is TGCAGTGCTAGAGAAGGGAACGGTGGCTACACCTTC.

This clonotype was recorded a few times. This rearrangement joins TRBV7-3 to TRBJ2-1; 11 bases fit TRBD2. Germline-derived CDR1 and CDR2 are SGHTA and FQGTGA. With 5 bases clipped from V and 3 bases from J, the junction kept 9 bases outside the gene matches. The CDR3 has 17 amino acids. The CDR3 DNA reads TGTGCCAGCAGCCCTGATAGACTAGCGGGGATCTACAATGAGCAGTTCTTC. This gives the protein CASSPDRLAGIYNEQFF.

The J gene is TRBJ2-3, the V gene TRBV4-3; TRBD1 agrees at 8 bases. The V segment lost 3 bases and the J segment 2 bases; nucleotides outside the gene matches: 7. The CDR3 consists of 16 residues. Germline V gene lookup returns CDR1 LGHNA and CDR2 YSLEER. CDR3: CASSQQTGGDTDTQYF. The CDR3, as DNA: TGCGCCAGCAGCCAGCAAACAGGGGGAGACACAGATACGCAGTATTTT.

This clonotype has just a few counts. The chain's CDR3 is CATMNTDTQYF. The CDR3 DNA reads as TGTGCCACCATGAACACAGATACGCAGTATTTT. The chain uses TRBV10-3 and TRBJ2-3; D remains ambiguous. The CDR3 runs 11 residues. V was cut by 10 bases and J by 2 bases, with 7 bases left in between. CDR1 and CDR2 from the germline V gene are ENHRY and SYGVKD.

This clonotype showed up just once. V gene TRBV11-1 combines with J gene TRBJ2-5; D could derive from TRBD1 or TRBD2 (6 bases each). Deletions cut 5 bases from V and 3 bases from J, with 22 bases between. CDR3 size: 17 residues. Germline-derived CDR1 and CDR2 are SGHAT and FQDESV (reference sequence). CDR3 bases: TGTGCCAGCAGCCCCCCCTCGGGGGCGGCTAGTGAAGAGACCCAGTACTTC. Protein: CASSPPSGAASEETQYF.

The chain couples TRBV5-1 to TRBJ1-2; D remains ambiguous. Per germline, CDR1 SGHRS and CDR2 YFSETQ. Trimming took 3 bases from V and 4 from J, leaving 13 bases between them. The CDR3 is 14 amino acids. The CDR3 sequence is CASSSDETVYGYTF. CDR3 nucleotide sequence: TGCGCCAGCAGCTCGGACGAGACGGTCTATGGCTACACCTTC.

A few counts support this clonotype. CDR3 sequence: CASSYSLDRLAKNIQYF. In DNA, the CDR3 is TGTGCCAGCAGTTACTCCTTAGACAGACTAGCCAAAAACATTCAGTACTTC. The chain is built from TRBV6-2 or TRBV6-3 and TRBJ2-4, with D possibly matching TRBD1 (5 bases). Trimming removed 0 bases from V and 0 bases from J, with 12 bases in between. Germline V gene lookup returns CDR1 MNHEY and CDR2 SVGEGT. The CDR3 length is 17 residues.

V is TRBV29-1 and J is TRBJ1-2; TRBD1 might be the D (5 bases). Germline values: CDR1 SQVTM, CDR2 ANQGSEA. The germline V and J ends were trimmed by 3 bases and 8 bases, with 10 bases remaining between them. The CDR3 sequence is 11 residues long. CDR3 in amino acids: CSVEIPGGYTF. The CDR3 DNA reads TGCAGCGTTGAGATACCAGGGGGCTACACCTTC.

This clonotype appeared a single time. The V gene is TRBV7-6, the J gene TRBJ2-3; D gene ambiguous. The CDR3 spans 13 residues. V lost 5 bases to trimming and J lost 3 bases, with 9 bases between them. Germline values: CDR1 SGHVS, CDR2 FNYEAQ. Written as DNA, the CDR3 is TGTGCCAGCAGCCCCATGATGACAGATACGCAGTATTTT. Translated, it gives CASSPMMTDTQYF.

J is TRBJ2-5 and V is TRBV18; possible D gene TRBD2, 6 bases. Germline lookup yields CDR1 KGHSH and CDR2 LQKENI. The CDR3 runs 14 residues. V dropped 2 bases and J dropped 11 bases, with 18 bases sitting between them. CDR3 DNA sequence: TGTGCCAGCTCACCAGGCTCCGGCGCTCGGGAGCAGTACTTC. Translated: CASSPGSGAREQYF.

The chain uses TRBV4-2 and TRBJ2-1; the D gene is possibly TRBD2 (7 bases). This CDR3 has 16 residues. Trimming removed 0 bases at V and 7 bases at J, with 16 bases between. Germline CDR1 is LGHNA and CDR2 is YNFKEQ. Here the CDR3 reads CASSQDRGGFGNEQFF. The CDR3 nucleotides are TGTGCCAGCAGCCAAGATAGGGGGGGGTTTGGGAATGAGCAGTTCTTC.

This chain connects TRBV12-3 or TRBV12-4 to TRBJ2-7, with a possible D match to TRBD2 (7 bases). V shed 4 bases and J shed 4 bases, with 17 bases lying between them. The CDR3 has 15 amino acids. CDR3: CASSSKGGGYYEQYF. The CDR3, as DNA: TGTGCCAGCAGTTCCAAGGGAGGGGGATATTACGAGCAGTACTTC.

This chain connects TRBV14 to TRBJ1-6; the D is unclear. The length of the CDR3 is 12 residues. Per germline, CDR1 SGHDN and CDR2 FVKESK. The V end lost 4 bases, the J end lost 6 bases, and 4 bases lay between the germline ends. CDR3 protein: CASSPSNSPLHF. The CDR3 nucleotides are TGTGCCAGCAGCCCTAGTAATTCACCCCTCCACTTT. Full variable domain (outside the CDR3, taken from reference TRBV14 and TRBJ1-6): EAGVTQFPSHSVIEKGQTVTLRCDPISGHDNLYWYRRVMGKEIKFLLHFVKESKQDESGMPNNRFLAERTGGTYSTLKVQPAELEDSGVYFCASSPSNSPLHFGNGTRLTVT.

The chain recombines TRBV28 with TRBJ2-1; no definite D call. Germline lookup yields CDR1 MDHEN and CDR2 SYDVKM. The V end lost 5 bases, the J end lost 10 bases, and 12 bases lay between the germline ends. The CDR3 has 12 residues. CDR3 DNA sequence: TGTGCCAGCAGTCCCCAGGTTTGGGAGCAGTTCTTC. This codes for CASSPQVWEQFF.

The chain carries TRBV7-9 and TRBJ2-1; the D is unclear. Germline assignment: CDR1 SEHNR and CDR2 FQNEAQ (reference sequence). Trimming pared 3 bases from V and 0 bases from J, leaving 9 bases between. This CDR3 region has 15 residues. CDR3: CASSFEYSSYNEQFF. CDR3 DNA sequence: TGTGCCAGCAGCTTCGAGTACAGCTCCTACAATGAGCAGTTCTTC.

The V and J genes are TRBV4-2 and TRBJ2-7; no clear D. The germline gives CDR1 LGHNA, CDR2 YNFKEQ. There are 15 residues in the CDR3. Trimming shortened V by 5 bases and J by 3 bases, and 17 bases separated the two germline ends. The CDR3 sequence: CASSKAGRDLYEQYF. In DNA, the CDR3 is TGTGCCAGCAGCAAAGCAGGCAGAGACCTCTACGAGCAGTACTTC.

The chain is built from TRBV7-2 and TRBJ2-4; 7 positions match TRBD1. The DNA end favors TRBJ2-7, so the J call may be wrong. Germline V gives CDR1 SGHTA, CDR2 FQGNSA. This CDR3 has 14 amino acids. CDR3 amino acids: CASSSRDSFYEQYF. The CDR3, as DNA: TGTGCCAGCAGCTCTAGGGACAGCTTCTACGAGCAGTACTTC.

The rearrangement uses TRBV7-2 and TRBJ1-1; D not resolved. The germline V and J ends were trimmed by 7 bases and 3 bases, with 21 bases remaining between them. The CDR3 loop spans 16 amino acids. Germline assignment: CDR1 SGHTA and CDR2 FQGNSA. CDR3 DNA: TGTGCCAGCAACCCAAAAGGATTTTCGAGGTACACTGAAGCTTTCTTT. Residues: CASNPKGFSRYTEAFF.